One and the same sample provided the 13 T cell receptor beta chains below, sequenced in a study of blood T cell repertoires in COVID-19. TCRdb's copy holds only in-frame clones and misses some; the assay was immunoSEQ multiplex PCR. This table has 250,000 to 300,000 clones, approximately 91% appearing once. Material for sequencing was peripheral blood. The receptors were gathered from a man aged 45-60 years with acute or convalescent COVID-19.

This chain uses TRBV5-4 with TRBJ2-5, with 8 bases that match TRBD1. The CDR3 runs 13 residues. Germline CDR1 is SGHNT and CDR2 is YYREEE (reference sequence). Trimming at V came to 4 bases and at J to 5 bases, leaving 4 bases not matched to a gene. The DNA for the CDR3 is TGTGCCAGCAGCCCGGACAGGGTGGAGACCCAGTACTTC. This sequence encodes CASSPDRVETQYF.

The chain has TRBV7-3 and TRBJ2-7, with D possibly matching TRBD1 (6 bases). The CDR3 sequence is 15 residues long. Trimming removed 2 bases from V and 1 base from J, with 12 bases in between. Germline CDR1 SGHTA, CDR2 FQGTGA. CDR3 residues: CASSLYSGESYEQYF. The CDR3 coding sequence is TGTGCCAGCAGCTTATACTCAGGGGAATCCTACGAGCAGTACTTC.

The sample holds a few counts of this clone. The chain recombines TRBV30 with TRBJ1-2, with 9 bases that match TRBD1. CDR1 GTSNPN and CDR2 SVGIG come from the germline V gene (reference sequence). V trimming: 5 bases; J trimming: 0 bases; junction bases outside the gene matches: 10. The CDR3 consists of 16 residues. This CDR3 is CAWYRDRALSNYGYTF. DNA for the CDR3: TGTGCCTGGTACCGGGACAGGGCGCTTTCTAACTATGGCTACACCTTC.

The chain links TRBV3-1 (or the pseudogene TRBV3-2) to TRBJ2-7, with 7 bases matching TRBD2. The CDR3 extends over 16 amino acids. In germline, CDR1 is LGHDT, CDR2 YNNKEL (reference sequence). With 4 bases clipped from V and 0 bases from J, the junction kept 9 bases outside the gene matches. This CDR3 reads CASSRRGGLLSYEQYF. The CDR3, as DNA: TGTGCCAGCAGCCGGCGGGGAGGGCTCCTCTCCTACGAGCAGTACTTC.

The chain couples TRBV7-3 to TRBJ2-3, with TRBD2 identical over 7 bases. Trimming at V came to 3 bases and at J to 4 bases, leaving 10 bases not matched to a gene. Germline-derived CDR1 and CDR2 are SGHTA and FQGTGA. The CDR3 is made up of 16 amino acids. The CDR3 nucleotides are TGTGCCAGCAGCTTGGGGCTAGCGGAATCGGCAGATACGCAGTATTTT. It yields the protein CASSLGLAESADTQYF.

The V gene is TRBV30, the J gene TRBJ2-4; 8 nucleotides agree with TRBD2. The CDR3 contains 20 residues. Trimming cost V 0 bases and J 1 base; bases outside gene matches: 17. Germline V gene sequence: CDR1 GTSNPN, CDR2 SVGIG (reference sequence). The CDR3 reads CAWSVEGERGLELAKNIQYF. CDR3 DNA: TGTGCCTGGAGTGTCGAAGGCGAGCGGGGGCTCGAGTTGGCCAAAAACATTCAGTACTTC.

This clone was recorded once. CDR3 region: CASGTGLAGGETQYF. CDR3 in DNA: TGTGCCAGCGGCACGGGACTAGCGGGGGGAGAGACCCAGTACTTC. The chain is built from TRBV6-5 and TRBJ2-5; TRBD2 aligns across 15 bases. V shed 8 bases, J shed 4 bases, and the junction held 5 bases outside the gene matches. The germline V gene encodes CDR1 MNHEY and CDR2 SVGAGI. This CDR3 region has 15 residues.

This sequence joins TRBV9 and TRBJ2-3, with D perhaps TRBD1 (6 bases). CDR3 size: 16 residues. The germline CDR1 and CDR2 sequences are SGDLS and YYNGEE. Between the trimmed V and J ends, which lost 3 bases and 4 bases, there was a span of 18 bases. This chain's CDR3 is CASSEGWNRASDTQYF. The DNA of the CDR3 is TGTGCCAGCAGCGAGGGCTGGAACAGGGCCTCAGATACGCAGTATTTT.

Concerning this clone itself: Other DNA sequences from this sample encode an identical CDR3 as well. J is TRBJ1-3 and V is TRBV20-1; D not certain. Trimming left V 6 bases short and J 4 bases short, with 7 bases between. There are 11 residues in the CDR3. The V gene's germline CDR1 is DFQATT and CDR2 SNEGSKA (reference sequence). The CDR3 here is CSATGGNTIYF. CDR3 DNA: TGCAGTGCCACGGGGGGAAACACCATATATTTT.

This clone has just one count. The same CDR3 can be traced to other DNA sequences in this sample. The chain couples TRBV10-3 to TRBJ2-2; 8 bases are a match to TRBD1. The CDR3 extends over 14 amino acids. The junction had 4 bases not matched to a gene; V was cut back by 9 bases and J by 1 base. CDR1 is ENHRY, CDR2 SYGVKD, per germline. This CDR3 reads CAISGTGNTGELFF. DNA for the CDR3: TGTGCCATTTCCGGGACAGGGAACACCGGGGAGCTGTTTTTT.

The genes are TRBV3-1 (or the pseudogene TRBV3-2) and TRBJ1-5; 9 nucleotides align to TRBD1. The CDR3 extends over 13 amino acids. The germline gives CDR1 LGHDT, CDR2 YNNKEL (reference sequence). V lost 3 bases and J lost 9; bases outside the gene matches: 3. In nucleotides, the CDR3 is TGTGCCAGCAGCCATCCGGACAGGGGGCCCCAGCATTTT. Its protein is CASSHPDRGPQHF.

CDR3 protein: CASSLSDRGGQETQYF. CDR3 sequence (DNA): TGCGCCAGCAGCTTGTCGGACAGGGGCGGTCAAGAGACCCAGTACTTC. V and J are TRBV5-1 and TRBJ2-5; 9 nucleotides line up with TRBD1. V shed 1 base and J 2 bases; nucleotides not matched to a gene: 6. Germline-derived CDR1 and CDR2 are SGHRS and YFSETQ. This CDR3 has 16 residues.

This sequence joins TRBV10-3 and TRBJ2-2; 8 bases map to TRBD1. The trim removed 6 bases at V and 6 bases at J, leaving 3 bases unmatched. The length of the CDR3 is 13 residues. Per the germline V gene, CDR1 is ENHRY and CDR2 is SYGVKD. CDR3 nucleotide sequence: TGTGCCATCAGAGAACAGGGGGCCGGGGAGCTGTTTTTT. Amino acids: CAIREQGAGELFF.